One T cell receptor (beta chain) is described in this entry. The antigen is unknown. This entry comes from a study of OX40 agonist ivuxolimab in advanced cancers. V was cut by 0 bases and J by 6 bases, with 25 bases left in between. Germline V gene sequence: CDR1 SGDLS, CDR2 YYNGEE. The CDR3 consists of 18 residues. The investigators sampled blood at baseline, at cycle 4 day 1, and at cycle 7 day 1. Assay used: immunoSEQ multiplex PCR; TCRdb lists only in-frame clones, some missing. In the table there are about 60,000 clones, around 85% of which are singletons. The study, taken as a whole, reports: Clonal expansion was seen in CD4+ and CD8+ blood T cells by week 6 at 0.1 to 3.0 mg/kg.

Sample: CD4+ or CD8+ T cells sorted from blood, taken in a trial of the OX40 agonist ivuxolimab. The source of this sequence is an adult with an advanced solid tumor such as melanoma, head and neck, liver or kidney cancer. This chain uses TRBV9 with TRBJ2-7, with a tentative D call TRBD1 (7 bases). The DNA of the CDR3 is TGTGCCAGCAGCGTAGCTCCTTTATCAGGGGGGCACCCGGCCGAGCAGTACTTC. It encodes CASSVAPLSGGHPAEQYF.